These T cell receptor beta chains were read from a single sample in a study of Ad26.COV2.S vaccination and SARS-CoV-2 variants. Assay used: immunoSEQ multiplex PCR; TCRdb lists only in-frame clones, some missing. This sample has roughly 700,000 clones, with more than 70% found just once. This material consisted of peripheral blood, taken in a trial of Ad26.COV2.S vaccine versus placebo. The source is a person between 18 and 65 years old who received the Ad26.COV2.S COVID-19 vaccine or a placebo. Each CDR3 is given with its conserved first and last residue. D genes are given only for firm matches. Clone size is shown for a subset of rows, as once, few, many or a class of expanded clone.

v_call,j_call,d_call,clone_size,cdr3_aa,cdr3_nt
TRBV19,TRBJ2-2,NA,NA,CASSIQGMNTGELFF,TGTGCCAGTAGTATACAGGGGATGAACACCGGGGAGCTGTTTTTT
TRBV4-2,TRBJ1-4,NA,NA,CASSQEEDSNEKLFF,TGTGCCAGCAGCCAAGAGGAGGACTCTAATGAAAAACTGTTTTTT
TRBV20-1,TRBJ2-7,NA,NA,CSASSPQEPYEQYF,TGCAGTGCTAGTTCCCCCCAGGAGCCCTACGAGCAGTACTTC
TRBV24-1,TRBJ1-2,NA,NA,CATRGGAGGYTF,TGTGCCACCAGGGGGGGGGCCGGTGGCTACACCTTC
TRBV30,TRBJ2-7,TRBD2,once,CAWSVGLAGELEQYF,TGTGCCTGGAGTGTTGGGCTAGCGGGAGAGCTTGAGCAGTACTTC
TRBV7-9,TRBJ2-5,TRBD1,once,CASTFSGRTGTQYF,TGTGCCAGCACCTTTTCGGGCAGGACAGGGACCCAGTACTTC
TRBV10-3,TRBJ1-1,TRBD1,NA,CAISARQGEGVNTEAFF,TGTGCCATCAGTGCTCGACAGGGCGAGGGAGTGAACACTGAAGCTTTCTTT
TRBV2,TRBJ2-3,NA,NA,CASNRDTSTDMQYF,TGTGCCAGCAATCGGGACACTAGCACAGATATGCAGTATTTT
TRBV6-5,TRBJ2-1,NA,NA,CASSRGDEQFF,TGTGCCAGCAGCCGCGGGGATGAGCAGTTCTTC
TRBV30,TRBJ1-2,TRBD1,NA,CAWSTRQGPYGYTF,TGTGCCTGGAGTACAAGACAGGGCCCCTATGGCTACACCTTC
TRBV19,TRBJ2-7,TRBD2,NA,CASSTGLDHNEQYF,TGTGCCAGTAGCACGGGACTAGACCACAACGAGCAGTACTTC
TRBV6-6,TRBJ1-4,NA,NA,CASSPPGGTEKLFF,TGTGCCAGCAGTCCCCCGGGGGGTACGGAAAAACTGTTTTTT
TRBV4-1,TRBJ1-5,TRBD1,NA,CASSQDFRTGFNQPQHF,TGCGCCAGCAGCCAAGATTTTAGGACAGGGTTCAATCAGCCCCAGCATTTT
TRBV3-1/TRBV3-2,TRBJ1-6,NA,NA,CASSHRGAGISNSPLHF,TGTGCCAGCAGCCATAGGGGGGCAGGGATTTCGAATTCACCCCTCCACTTT
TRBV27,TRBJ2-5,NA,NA,CASSLVGPGAETQYF,TGTGCCAGCAGTTTAGTGGGGCCAGGGGCAGAGACCCAGTACTTC
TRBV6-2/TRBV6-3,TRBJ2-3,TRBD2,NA,CASSWLAGDLDTDTQYF,TGTGCCAGCAGTTGGCTAGCGGGGGATTTGGACACAGATACGCAGTATTTT
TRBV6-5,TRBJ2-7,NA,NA,CASVRDAGVYEQYF,TGTGCCAGCGTCCGGGACGCCGGGGTGTACGAGCAGTACTTC
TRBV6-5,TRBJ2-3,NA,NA,CASRGSGTDTQYF,TGTGCCAGCAGAGGCAGCGGCACAGATACGCAGTATTTT
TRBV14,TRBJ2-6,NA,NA,CASSQEGWKFGLSSSGANVLTF,TGTGCCAGCAGCCAAGAAGGCTGGAAGTTCGGCCTTTCAAGCTCTGGGGCCAACGTCCTGACTTTC
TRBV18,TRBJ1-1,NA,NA,CASSPGLPRGMNTEAFF,TGTGCCAGCTCACCCGGACTCCCCAGGGGCATGAACACTGAAGCTTTCTTT
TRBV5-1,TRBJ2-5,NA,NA,CASSLVTRETQYF,TGCGCCAGCAGCTTGGTGACTAGAGAGACCCAGTACTTC
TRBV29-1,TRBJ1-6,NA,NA,CSVDTDRSGSPLHF,TGCAGCGTTGATACCGACAGGTCGGGGTCACCCCTCCACTTT
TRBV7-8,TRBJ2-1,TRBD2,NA,CASSLAGDYNEQFF,TGTGCCAGCAGCCTAGCGGGTGACTACAATGAGCAGTTCTTC
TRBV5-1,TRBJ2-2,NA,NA,CASSGQDTGELFF,TGCGCCAGCAGCGGCCAAGACACCGGGGAGCTGTTTTTT
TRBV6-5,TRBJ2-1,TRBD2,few,CASSGAGGQINEQFF,TGTGCCAGCTCAGGGGCGGGAGGGCAGATCAATGAGCAGTTCTTC
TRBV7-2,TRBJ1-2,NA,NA,CASSLVDYGYTF,TGTGCCAGCAGCTTAGTCGACTATGGCTACACCTTC
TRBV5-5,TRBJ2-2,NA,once,CASTPRQDPRGTGELFF,TGTGCCAGCACCCCGAGGCAGGATCCCCGGGGCACCGGGGAGCTGTTTTTT
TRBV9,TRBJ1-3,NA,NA,CASSVQTGPGNTIYF,TGTGCCAGCAGCGTACAGACAGGCCCAGGAAACACCATATATTTT
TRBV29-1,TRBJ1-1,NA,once,CSVSEIQNTEAFF,TGCAGCGTCTCAGAGATCCAGAACACTGAAGCTTTCTTT
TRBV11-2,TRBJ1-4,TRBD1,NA,CASSLGDRGNEKLFF,TGTGCCAGCAGCTTAGGGGACAGGGGTAATGAAAAACTGTTTTTT
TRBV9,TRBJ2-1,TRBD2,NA,CASSVLAGREQFF,TGTGCCAGCAGCGTGCTAGCGGGGAGGGAGCAGTTCTTC
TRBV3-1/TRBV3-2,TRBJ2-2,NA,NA,CASSQAPSVNTGELFF,TGTGCCAGCAGCCAAGCGCCTAGCGTAAACACCGGGGAGCTGTTTTTT